A single sample gave rise to the 26 T cell receptor beta chains below, sequenced in a study of blood T cells in healthy people across ages. For the second PCR, which ran for about 7 to 11 cycles, a sample-barcoded 5' primer and a J-beta primer mix were used. TCRdb redid the calling of the 5' RACE reads with MiXCR, one entry per CDR3 protein. The sample includes 1.2 million to 1.5 million distinct CDR3 sequences, around 55% of them seen just once. The source material was blood. These receptors all come from a man aged 18 to 30 in good health.

This clonotype appeared a few times. The chain recombines TRBV10-3 with TRBJ2-5; maybe TRBD2 (5 bases). V was trimmed by 8 bases and J by 5 bases, leaving 15 bases between them. The V gene's germline CDR1 is ENHRY and CDR2 SYGVKD. This CDR3 is 13 amino acids long. CDR3 nucleotide sequence: TGTGCCATCCGACCGAGGGCCGGGGAGACCCAGTACTTC. Translated: CAIRPRAGETQYF.

The genes are TRBV4-3 and TRBJ1-2; D remains unclear. This CDR3 is 15 amino acids long. CDR1 and CDR2 from the germline V gene are LGHNA and YSLEER. With 0 bases removed from V and 5 bases from J, the gap between germline ends came to 13 bases. CDR3 sequence: CASSQDRSPLYGYTF. DNA of the CDR3: TGCGCCAGCAGCCAAGACCGGTCCCCTCTATATGGCTACACCTTC.

This clonotype has more than one count but fewer than ten. CDR3 in DNA: TGTGCCAGCAGTTTCCATCGGGACCACTTGCAGTATTTT. The encoded protein is CASSFHRDHLQYF. V usage is TRBV6-6 and J usage is TRBJ2-3; possibly TRBD1 or TRBD2 for D (5 bases each). In germline, CDR1 is MNHNY, CDR2 SVGAGI (reference sequence). The CDR3 sequence is 13 residues long. Deletions cut 4 bases from V and 11 bases from J, with 16 bases between.

This chain uses TRBV27 with TRBJ2-7; TRBD1 matches 8 bases. Losses at the gene ends were 6 bases for V and 4 bases for J; bases not matched to a gene: 8. Germline values: CDR1 MNHEY, CDR2 SMNVEV (reference sequence). The CDR3 runs 14 residues. CDR3 DNA: TGTGCCAGCAGGGGGACAGGAGGGAGTTACGAGCAGTACTTC. This codes for CASRGTGGSYEQYF.

The V call is TRBV20-1, the J call TRBJ1-2; 9 nucleotides align to TRBD1. V shed 6 bases, J shed 5 bases, and the junction held 7 bases outside the gene matches. The CDR3 spans 13 residues. From germline, CDR1 is DFQATT and CDR2 SNEGSKA (reference sequence). CDR3 loop: CSARTGAGYGYTF. The CDR3 DNA follows: TGCAGTGCACGGACAGGGGCAGGATATGGCTACACCTTC.

The chain employs TRBV4-3 and TRBJ2-4, with no clear D. V lost 1 base and J lost 8, with 12 bases in between. CDR1 and CDR2 (germline): LGHNA, YSLEER. The CDR3 has 14 amino acids. The CDR3 region is CASSQGGGVDIQYF. CDR3 coding DNA: TGCGCCAGCAGCCAAGGTGGTGGTGTGGACATTCAGTACTTC.

The rearrangement links TRBV10-3 to TRBJ1-6; 7 bases match TRBD1. CDR1 is ENHRY and CDR2 is SYGVKD in the germline V gene. The CDR3 contains 16 residues. V lost 5 bases and J lost 6; bases outside the gene matches: 10. In nucleotides, the CDR3 is TGTGCCATCAGTCCCGCGACAGGGTTTGGTAATTCACCCCTCCACTTT. Its protein is CAISPATGFGNSPLHF.

The table lists this clonotype with a few counts. Written as DNA, the CDR3 is TGTGCCAGCAGTTTAGTAGGGGCGGGACAAGATAATTCACCCCTCCACTTT. This translates into CASSLVGAGQDNSPLHF. This sequence joins TRBV12-3 or TRBV12-4 and TRBJ1-6, with D perhaps TRBD1 (6 bases). The CDR3 length is 17 residues. Trimming cost V 1 base and J 5 bases, with 15 bases left between them.

The gene calls are TRBV6-5 and TRBJ2-7, with a weak D call TRBD1 (6 bases). From germline, CDR1 is MNHEY and CDR2 SVGAGI. Trimming removed 4 bases from V and 2 bases from J, with 18 bases in between. The CDR3 loop spans 16 amino acids. The CDR3 nucleotides read TGTGCCAGCAGTTTCACTTGGGGGCAAGAGGCCTACGAGCAGTACTTC. Protein product: CASSFTWGQEAYEQYF.

The gene calls are TRBV6-5 and TRBJ1-5; 7 bases agree with TRBD1. The CDR3 extends over 15 amino acids. Germline assignment: CDR1 MNHEY and CDR2 SVGAGI. With V trimmed by 7 bases and J by 5 bases, 11 bases remained unmatched. The DNA for the CDR3 is TGTGCCAGCACCGCGTACGAGGGGGCCGATCAGCCCCAGCATTTT. Its protein is CASTAYEGADQPQHF.

In this sample, this clonotype turned up a few times. The DNA for the CDR3 is TGCAGCGAGAAACTAGCGGGGTACAATGAGCAGTTCTTC. It is translated as CSEKLAGYNEQFF. The chain joins TRBV29-1 to TRBJ2-1; 10 bases match TRBD2. V was pared by 7 bases and J by 4 bases, with 4 bases of the junction left unmatched. The CDR3 length is 13 residues. Germline CDR1 reads SQVTM; CDR2 reads ANQGSEA.

The chain couples TRBV3-1 to TRBJ1-6; maybe TRBD1 (5 bases). This CDR3 is built from 15 residues. Germline loops: CDR1 LGHDT, CDR2 YNNKEL (reference sequence). Trimming stripped 1 base from V and 8 bases from J, with 12 bases between. The CDR3 sequence is CASSQVDSQYSPLHF. CDR3 nucleotides: TGTGCCAGCAGCCAAGTAGACAGCCAGTATTCACCCCTCCACTTT. The whole variable domain, filled in from reference TRBV3-1 and TRBJ1-6, reads DTAVSQTPKYLVTQMGNDKSIKCEQNLGHDTMYWYKQDSKKFLKIMFSYNNKELIINETVPNRFSPKSPDKAHLNLHINSLELGDSAVYFCASSQVDSQYSPLHFGNGTRLTVT.

V and J are TRBV20-1 and TRBJ2-7; possibly TRBD2 for D (5 bases). This CDR3 has 12 amino acids. Per germline, CDR1 DFQATT and CDR2 SNEGSKA (reference sequence). Trimming removed 7 bases from V and 1 base from J, with 11 bases in between. CDR3 nucleotide sequence: TGCAGTGGGGCGGACTGGTCCTACGAGCAGTACTTC. Translated: CSGADWSYEQYF.

This chain uses TRBV15 with TRBJ2-1; 11 bases map to TRBD1. The DNA end is more similar to TRBJ2-7, so the J call may be wrong. In germline, CDR1 is LNHNV, CDR2 YYDKDF (reference sequence). The length of the CDR3 is 15 residues. CDR3 residues: CATSRTGGSYNEQYF. The CDR3 DNA reads as TGTGCCACCAGTAGGACAGGGGGCTCCTACAATGAGCAGTACTTC.

This clonotype has a handful of counts. This rearrangement joins TRBV19 to TRBJ2-7; the match to TRBD1 covers 8 bases. The germline gives CDR1 LNHDA, CDR2 SQIVND (reference sequence). The trim removed 7 bases at V and 0 bases at J, leaving 5 bases unmatched. The CDR3 spans 14 residues. The chain's CDR3 is CASTRDRSSYEQYF. CDR3 nucleotides: TGTGCCAGTACGCGGGACAGGAGCTCCTACGAGCAGTACTTC.

This clonotype was seen a single time. The V gene is TRBV12-5, the J gene TRBJ2-5; TRBD1 matches 9 bases. J was trimmed by 11 bases and V by 7 bases; bases with no gene match: 17. Germline loops: CDR1 LGHNT, CDR2 FRNRAP. The CDR3 sequence is 15 residues long. The chain's CDR3 is CASAGTGKGWYEQYF. The CDR3, as DNA: TGTGCTAGTGCCGGGACAGGGAAGGGGTGGTATGAGCAGTACTTC. Looking up the rest from reference TRBV12-5 and TRBJ2-5 gives the full variable domain: DARVTQTPRHKVTEMGQEVTMRCQPILGHNTVFWYRQTMMQGLELLAYFRNRAPLDDSGMPKDRFSAEMPDATLATLKIQPSEPRDSAVYFCASAGTGKGWYEQYFGPGTRLLVL.

V usage is TRBV6-2 or TRBV6-3 and J usage is TRBJ2-1; 12 bases fit TRBD2. With 6 bases clipped from V and 5 bases from J, the junction kept 5 bases outside the gene matches. This CDR3 is built from 15 residues. CDR1 is MNHEY, CDR2 SVGEGT, per germline. The CDR3 spells CASRTSGGNHNEQFF. CDR3 in DNA: TGTGCCAGCAGGACTAGCGGGGGCAATCACAATGAGCAGTTCTTC.

This clonotype was picked up one time. This chain links TRBV6-2 or TRBV6-3 with TRBJ2-3; D is possibly TRBD1 (6 bases). CDR3 length: 15 residues. Trimming pared 7 bases from V and 0 bases from J, leaving 14 bases between. CDR1 is MNHEY, CDR2 SVGEGT, per germline. CDR3 coding DNA: TGTGCCAGCAAAGCTCTGGGACACAGCACAGATACGCAGTATTTT. Translation: CASKALGHSTDTQYF.

This clonotype occurred a few times. This rearrangement joins TRBV25-1 to TRBJ1-4, with D tentatively TRBD1 (6 bases). Trimming stripped 6 bases from V and 0 bases from J, with 11 bases between. From germline, CDR1 is MGHDK and CDR2 SYGVNS. The CDR3 is made up of 15 amino acids. The CDR3 region is CASRETGSTNEKLFF. CDR3 nucleotide sequence: TGTGCCAGCAGAGAAACAGGGTCAACTAATGAAAAACTGTTTTTT.

The V gene is TRBV6-1, the J gene TRBJ1-2; 7 nucleotides align to TRBD1. Losses at the gene ends were 0 bases for V and 5 bases for J; bases not matched to a gene: 3. CDR3 length equals 14 residues. The germline V gene has CDR1 MNHNS and CDR2 SASEGT. CDR3: CASSEAKGAYGYTF. As DNA, the CDR3 is TGTGCCAGCAGTGAAGCTAAGGGGGCGTATGGCTACACCTTC.

V is TRBV29-1 and J is TRBJ2-5, with D perhaps being TRBD1 or TRBD2 (5 bases each). The CDR3 runs 15 residues. Germline CDR1 and CDR2: SQVTM and ANQGSEA. The V end was cut by 0 bases, the J end by 5 bases, with 16 bases between. Written as DNA, the CDR3 is TGCAGCGTTGAAGATGGGCAGGGAGTATGGGAGACCCAGTACTTC. Translating it yields CSVEDGQGVWETQYF.

J is TRBJ1-2 and V is TRBV12-5, with 8 bases lining up with TRBD1. Germline lookup yields CDR1 LGHNT and CDR2 FRNRAP. V gave up 6 bases and J gave up 5 bases; unmatched junction bases: 11. There are 15 residues in the CDR3. CDR3 in amino acids: CASGEYRDRIYGYTF. DNA for the CDR3: TGTGCTAGTGGGGAGTACCGGGACAGGATATATGGCTACACCTTC.

The V and J genes are TRBV5-1 and TRBJ2-5; D gene unclear. V lost 5 bases and J 2 bases, leaving 7 bases between the germline ends. The CDR3 contains 12 residues. The germline V gene encodes CDR1 SGHRS and CDR2 YFSETQ. The CDR3, as DNA: TGCGCCAGCAGGGCTCCTCAAGAGACCCAGTACTTC. Translation gives CASRAPQETQYF.

The table lists this clonotype with a few counts. The chain uses TRBV20-1 and TRBJ2-3, with D hard to call. The germline V gene encodes CDR1 DFQATT and CDR2 SNEGSKA (reference sequence). Trimming took 5 bases from V and 0 from J, leaving 12 bases between them. The CDR3 runs 14 residues. CDR3 protein: CSAPPPGSTDTQYF. DNA of the CDR3: TGCAGTGCTCCCCCGCCGGGCAGCACAGATACGCAGTATTTT.

This clonotype was counted only a few times. The junction does not match germline at one end; this may be a read error. The genes are TRBV27 and TRBJ2-7; D gene unclear. There are 13 residues in the CDR3. The V gene's germline CDR1 is MNHEY and CDR2 SMNVEV (reference sequence). The CDR3 spells CASRSVMSSEQYF. CDR3 bases: TGTGCCAGCAGGAGCGTTATGTCCTCCGAGCAGTACTTC.

This CDR3 reads CSVDERYNEQFF. The CDR3 bases are TGCAGCGTTGACGAGCGGTACAATGAGCAGTTCTTC. This chain links TRBV29-1 with TRBJ2-1; possibly TRBD2 for D (5 bases). Germline V gives CDR1 SQVTM, CDR2 ANQGSEA. Trimming took 3 bases from V and 4 from J, leaving 7 bases between them. The CDR3 covers 12 residues.